One T cell receptor (beta chain) is described in this entry. Its antigen is undetermined. Clones were sequenced by immunoSEQ multiplex PCR, and TCRdb holds only the in-frame ones, with some missing. The sample includes fewer than 2,000 clones, approximately 90% of them seen just once. This specimen comes from a study of PD-1 blockade in classical Hodgkin lymphoma. Per the germline V gene, CDR1 is SGHAT and CDR2 is FQNNGV. V shed 2 bases and J 6 bases; nucleotides not matched to a gene: 8. CDR3 length equals 15 residues. Whole-study results and caveats: Complete responders' diversity at baseline resembled that of newly diagnosed patients.

Every patient was affected by relapse after autologous stem cell transplantation, while exposure to brentuximab vedotin was not uniform. Magnetic negative selection served to purify CD4+ T cells out of PBMCs that had been thawed. The TCR sequence derives from a human donor with classical Hodgkin lymphoma. The sequenced sample was CD4+ T cells from blood, obtained at baseline. This chain uses TRBV11-2 with TRBJ2-3; the match to TRBD1 covers 7 bases. The DNA of the CDR3 is TGTGCCAGCAGCTTAACTTCGACAGGGTTGGATACGCAGTATTTT. This translates into CASSLTSTGLDTQYF.